The 25 T cell receptor beta chains below come from one sample, sequenced in a study of control samples from healthy donors and cancer patients (dated by TCRdb to about 2020). Library generation was performed with the immunoSEQ multiplex PCR assay. TCRdb obtained this table from immuneACCESS and retained in-frame rearrangements with V and J assigned. These tables miss some clones; where compared with another copy, unresolved V genes account for less than half of the shortfall, and the remainder is unexplained. The sample's table covers about 200,000 clones. In total, the top ten clones hold approximately 2.2% of the sample. Sequencing was carried out using blood. The source is a young woman in good health.

The chain uses TRBV4-1 and TRBJ1-6; D remains unclear. Germline V CDR1 and CDR2: MGHRA, YSYEKL. The CDR3 is made up of 15 amino acids. Trimming stripped 1 base from V and 12 bases from J, with 16 bases between. The CDR3 is CASSQANPPRVPLHF. CDR3 nucleotide sequence: TGCGCCAGCAGCCAAGCAAACCCCCCACGAGTACCCCTCCACTTT.

This rearrangement joins TRBV7-8 to TRBJ1-1; maybe TRBD1 (5 bases). V lost 5 bases to trimming and J lost 4 bases, with 17 bases between them. This CDR3 has 15 residues. Germline-derived CDR1 and CDR2 are SGHVS and FQNEAQ. In nucleotides, the CDR3 is TGTGCCAGCAGCCCTCGGTTTGGGGGTGGCACTGAAGCTTTCTTT. Amino acids: CASSPRFGGGTEAFF. The whole variable domain, remainder taken from reference TRBV7-8 and TRBJ1-1, is GAGVSQSPRYKVAKRGQDVALRCDPISGHVSLFWYQQALGQGPEFLTYFQNEAQLDKSGLPSDRFFAERPEGSVSTLKIQRTQQEDSAVYLCASSPRFGGGTEAFFGQGTRLTVV.

This chain uses TRBV2 with TRBJ2-3; 9 bases are shared with TRBD2. The J segment lost 4 bases and the V segment lost 6 bases, leaving 8 bases of the junction unmatched. CDR1 SNHLY and CDR2 FYNNEI come from the germline V gene. The CDR3 loop spans 15 amino acids. CDR3 DNA: TGTGCCAGCAGGCTCTCGACTAGCGGTGCAGATACGCAGTATTTT. Residues: CASRLSTSGADTQYF.

The chain carries TRBV6-5 and TRBJ2-5; TRBD2 aligns across 13 bases. There are 16 residues in the CDR3. J gave up 3 bases and V 1 base, and 2 bases lay outside the gene matches. CDR1 is MNHEY and CDR2 is SVGAGI in the germline V gene. The CDR3 region has the DNA TGTGCCAGCAGTTACTTGGGACTAGCGGGGAAAGAGACCCAGTACTTC. This gives the protein CASSYLGLAGKETQYF.

The gene calls are TRBV4-3 and TRBJ1-4; the D gene is possibly TRBD1 (5 bases). Germline-derived CDR1 and CDR2 are LGHNA and YSLEER. Trimming took off 0 bases at V and 7 bases at J, with 15 bases between the two ends. The CDR3 covers 16 residues. In nucleotides, the CDR3 is TGCGCCAGCAGCCAAGAGCCGGGGGGTCAAGGTGAAAAACTGTTTTTT. Translating it yields CASSQEPGGQGEKLFF.

The gene calls are TRBV6-5 and TRBJ1-1; D ambiguous. V was pared by 2 bases and J by 1 base, with 5 bases between. Germline V gives CDR1 MNHEY, CDR2 SVGAGI. The CDR3 sequence is 13 residues long. The CDR3 sequence: CASSYGSNTEAFF. The DNA of the CDR3 is TGTGCCAGCAGTTACGGGTCGAACACTGAAGCTTTCTTT.

J is TRBJ1-4 and V is TRBV2; a weak D match, TRBD1 (5 bases). Per the germline V gene, CDR1 is SNHLY and CDR2 is FYNNEI. V lost 6 bases to trimming and J lost 4 bases, with 15 bases between them. The CDR3 runs 15 residues. The CDR3 region is CASSQTQGYNEKLFF. The CDR3 DNA follows: TGTGCCAGCAGCCAGACGCAGGGATATAATGAAAAACTGTTTTTT.

The V gene is TRBV4-2, the J gene TRBJ2-1, with unresolved D. Germline V gives CDR1 LGHNA, CDR2 YNFKEQ. This CDR3 is built from 13 residues. The ends were cut back, 1 base at V and 4 bases at J, with 5 bases in the middle. The CDR3 protein is CASSQGGYNEQFF. The CDR3 nucleotides read TGTGCCAGCAGCCAAGGCGGTTACAATGAGCAGTTCTTC.

This sequence joins TRBV18 and TRBJ1-2; 10 nucleotides align to TRBD1. J lost 3 bases, V lost 1 base, and 5 bases had no gene match. The CDR3 spans 16 residues. Germline V gene data show CDR1 as KGHSH and CDR2 as LQKENI. The chain's CDR3 is CASSPLQGTGDYGYTF. The CDR3 DNA sequence: TGTGCCAGCTCACCACTTCAGGGGACAGGGGACTATGGCTACACCTTC.

The chain uses TRBV20-1 and TRBJ2-1; possibly TRBD2 for D (6 bases). CDR3 size: 12 residues. The V and J ends lost 3 bases and 6 bases respectively, with 9 bases between them. Germline V lookup: CDR1 DFQATT, CDR2 SNEGSKA (reference sequence). CDR3 nucleotide sequence: TGCAGTGCTAGTGGAGGGGTCAATGAGCAGTTCTTC. Protein: CSASGGVNEQFF.

The J gene is TRBJ1-5, the V gene TRBV19; D may be TRBD1 (6 bases). Between the trimmed V and J ends, which lost 5 bases and 6 bases, there was a span of 14 bases. The CDR3 extends over 14 amino acids. CDR1 LNHDA and CDR2 SQIVND come from the germline V gene (reference sequence). CDR3 amino acids: CASSRGGNGQPQHF. The CDR3 DNA reads TGTGCCAGTAGTCGAGGGGGGAATGGTCAGCCCCAGCATTTT.

As to this clone: Compared with germline, one end of the junction differs, possibly owing to a read error. The chain links TRBV5-6 to TRBJ2-1, with D unclear. In germline, CDR1 is SGHDT, CDR2 YYEEEE. The CDR3 has 11 amino acids. In DNA, the CDR3 is TGTGCCAGCAGCTATGGTGGCAGTGGGATCTTC. Translating gives CASSYGGSGIF. Using reference TRBV5-6 and TRBJ2-1 for the parts outside the CDR3, the full variable domain is DAGVTQSPTHLIKTRGQQVTLRCSPKSGHDTVSWYQQALGQGPQFIFQYYEEEERQRGNFPDRFSGHQFPNYSSELNVNALLLGDSALYLCASSYGGSGIFGPGTRLTVL.

This chain connects TRBV5-4 to TRBJ2-7; TRBD2 aligns across 9 bases. J was trimmed by 0 bases and V by 3 bases; bases with no gene match: 4. The length of the CDR3 is 15 residues. CDR1 SGHNT and CDR2 YYREEE come from the germline V gene (reference sequence). CDR3 in amino acids: CASSSQAGGSYEQYF. The CDR3 DNA reads as TGTGCCAGCAGCTCCCAAGCGGGGGGCTCCTACGAGCAGTACTTC.

The rearrangement links TRBV28 to TRBJ2-7; 7 bases are shared with TRBD2. The trim removed 5 bases at V and 2 bases at J, leaving 15 bases unmatched. The length of the CDR3 is 17 residues. Germline CDR1 MDHEN, CDR2 SYDVKM. The CDR3 loop is CASSSFGLGKRTYEQYF. The DNA for the CDR3 is TGTGCCAGCAGTAGCTTCGGACTAGGGAAGAGGACCTACGAGCAGTACTTC.

This rearrangement joins TRBV9 to TRBJ2-1, with 16 bases identical to TRBD2. Germline CDR1 reads SGDLS; CDR2 reads YYNGEE. The CDR3 runs 17 residues. Losses at the gene ends were 3 bases for V and 9 bases for J; bases not matched to a gene: 9. CDR3 in amino acids: CASSEPGTSGGAGEQFF. The DNA for the CDR3 is TGTGCCAGCAGCGAGCCTGGGACTAGCGGGGGGGCCGGTGAGCAGTTCTTC.

J is TRBJ2-1 and V is TRBV6-4; the match to TRBD2 covers 10 bases. Germline V gives CDR1 MRHNA, CDR2 SNTAGT. The J segment lost 4 bases and the V segment lost 2 bases, leaving 5 bases of the junction unmatched. The CDR3 covers 16 residues. The chain's CDR3 is CASSDGERGGYNEQFF. CDR3 sequence (DNA): TGTGCCAGCAGTGACGGAGAGCGGGGGGGTTACAATGAGCAGTTCTTC.

The chain uses TRBV19 and TRBJ2-3; 9 bases match TRBD2. V was clipped by 5 bases and J by 0 bases; unmatched bases: 6. Germline assignment: CDR1 LNHDA and CDR2 SQIVND (reference sequence). CDR3 length: 16 residues. This CDR3 is CASSLPGLASTDTQYF. The DNA for the CDR3 is TGTGCCAGTAGTTTACCGGGACTAGCAAGCACAGATACGCAGTATTTT.

This chain links TRBV19 with TRBJ1-1; no firm D call. The CDR3 covers 13 residues. V shed 3 bases and J shed 0 bases, with 5 bases lying between them. Looked up from germline, CDR1 is LNHDA and CDR2 is SQIVND (reference sequence). The CDR3 loop reads CASSMYVNTEAFF. The DNA for the CDR3 is TGTGCCAGTAGTATGTACGTGAACACTGAAGCTTTCTTT.

This chain uses TRBV6-5 with TRBJ1-1; D may be TRBD1 (6 bases). There are 15 residues in the CDR3. Looked up from germline, CDR1 is MNHEY and CDR2 is SVGAGI. Trimming cost V 6 bases and J 1 base, with 15 bases left between them. CDR3 sequence: CASRPLGARNTEAFF. The CDR3 DNA reads as TGTGCCAGCAGGCCCCTGGGGGCCCGGAACACTGAAGCTTTCTTT.

This chain uses TRBV30 with TRBJ2-7, with 9 bases identical to TRBD1. Germline V CDR1 and CDR2: GTSNPN, SVGIG (reference sequence). J gave up 4 bases and V 3 bases, and 7 bases lay outside the gene matches. This CDR3 comprises 14 residues. The CDR3 spells CAWSQTGGRYEQYF. The CDR3 nucleotides are TGTGCCTGGAGCCAGACAGGGGGAAGGTACGAGCAGTACTTC.

The chain links TRBV14 to TRBJ1-2; TRBD1 might be the D (5 bases). The germline CDR1 and CDR2 sequences are SGHDN and FVKESK. The V end was cut by 4 bases, the J end by 8 bases, with 20 bases between. There are 15 residues in the CDR3. Here the CDR3 DNA reads TGTGCCAGCAGCCCCCGTCCCTCTACGGGGGAGGGCTACACCTTC. Protein: CASSPRPSTGEGYTF.

The rearrangement joins TRBV30 to TRBJ1-4; 12 bases agree with TRBD1. The CDR3 extends over 14 amino acids. V dropped 2 bases and J dropped 7; count of bases not matched to a gene: 2. Per germline, CDR1 GTSNPN and CDR2 SVGIG (reference sequence). This chain's CDR3 is CAWSKGQGAEKLFF. Here the CDR3 DNA reads TGTGCCTGGAGTAAGGGACAGGGGGCTGAAAAACTGTTTTTT.

The rearrangement joins TRBV5-6 to TRBJ2-4; 7 bases are a match to TRBD1. From germline, CDR1 is SGHDT and CDR2 YYEEEE. There are 15 residues in the CDR3. V trimming: 2 bases; J trimming: 6 bases; junction bases outside the gene matches: 8. Here the CDR3 DNA reads TGTGCCAGCAGCTTTTTCGGCCGACAGGGAAACATTCAGTACTTC. This gives the protein CASSFFGRQGNIQYF.

The gene calls are TRBV5-5 and TRBJ1-6; tentatively, D is TRBD1 (5 bases). Germline V gene data show CDR1 as SGHKS and CDR2 as YYEKEE (reference sequence). The length of the CDR3 is 19 residues. Trimming shortened V by 2 bases and J by 3 bases, and 21 bases separated the two germline ends. The chain's CDR3 is CASSFDRATTVGYNSPLHF. For the CDR3, the DNA is TGTGCCAGCAGCTTCGACAGAGCCACTACCGTGGGCTATAATTCACCCCTCCACTTT.

J is TRBJ2-2 and V is TRBV28, with unresolved D. Trimming stripped 4 bases from V and 3 bases from J, with 6 bases between. This CDR3 contains 13 residues. Germline V gene lookup returns CDR1 MDHEN and CDR2 SYDVKM. The CDR3 spells CASSYHDTGELFF. In DNA, the CDR3 is TGTGCCAGCAGTTACCATGACACCGGGGAGCTGTTTTTT.